This T cell receptor (beta chain) was recorded in a study of T cell repertoires in cytomegalovirus infection. The wider study: HLA-B-restricted CMV epitopes that are well studied were used alongside recently identified HLA-C-restricted ones. General study results and limits: Ex vivo responses were dominated by HLA-C-restricted CMV-specific TCR beta clonotypes.

Via MiXCR, TCRdb re-called the reads, giving one row per CDR3 protein. The sample holds approximately 600,000 distinct CDR3 sequences, just under 40% seen once. The CDR3 is 17 residues long. Germline V gene data show CDR1 as SGHVS and CDR2 as FNYEAQ. The ends were cut back, 5 bases at V and 2 bases at J, with 19 bases in the middle. Concerning this clonotype: The antigen remains undetermined.

This TCR was sampled from a human donor in good health (CMV status not recorded). Some clones in this sample may be carry-over from other donors' samples. This specimen was cultured PBMCs, taken from culture after CMV antigen stimulation. V gene TRBV7-6 combines with J gene TRBJ2-1, with a tentative D call TRBD2 (6 bases). The CDR3 here is CASSQGWGSGTYNEQFF. The DNA of the CDR3 is TGTGCCAGCAGCCAGGGCTGGGGTAGCGGCACCTACAATGAGCAGTTCTTC. The full variable domain, completed using reference TRBV7-6 and TRBJ2-1, is GAGVSQSPRYKVTKRGQDVALRCDPISGHVSLYWYRQALGQGPEFLTYFNYEAQQDKSGLPNDRFSAERPEGSISTLTIQRTEQRDSAMYRCASSQGWGSGTYNEQFFGPGTRLTVL.